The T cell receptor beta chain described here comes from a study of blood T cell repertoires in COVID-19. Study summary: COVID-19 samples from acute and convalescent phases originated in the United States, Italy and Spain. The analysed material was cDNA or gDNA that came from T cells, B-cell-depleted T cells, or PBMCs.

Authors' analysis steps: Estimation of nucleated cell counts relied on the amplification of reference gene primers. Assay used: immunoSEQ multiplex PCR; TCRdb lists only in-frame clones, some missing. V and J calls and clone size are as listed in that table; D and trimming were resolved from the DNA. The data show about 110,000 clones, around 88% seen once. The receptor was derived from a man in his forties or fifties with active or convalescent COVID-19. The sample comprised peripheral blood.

The CDR3 DNA follows: TGTGCCAGCAGTCCATCAGGGAGGCCCTACGAGCAGTACTTC. Its protein is CASSPSGRPYEQYF. V is TRBV27 and J is TRBJ2-7, with a weak D call TRBD2 (6 bases). Per the germline V gene, CDR1 is MNHEY and CDR2 is SMNVEV (reference sequence). Trimming pared 5 bases from V and 2 bases from J, leaving 13 bases between. The CDR3 totals 14 residues.